This T cell receptor beta chain derives from a study of identical twins. This clonotype was observed many times. Its antigen is as yet unknown. Study-wide results and limits: Out-of-frame alpha sequences shared between twins exhibited an excess of low generation probability. Modelling underestimated the level of out-of-frame TCR alpha sharing observed in monozygotic twins. A partial confounding effect on zero-insertion analyses could come from invariant MAIT and iNKT cells.

Unique molecular identifiers were in the cDNA, with template-switch universal primer binding. TCRdb reprocessed the 5' RACE reads via MiXCR and lists one record per CDR3 protein. Among around 250,000 distinct CDR3 sequences listed, 5.5% to 8% were seen once. The CDR3 extends over 18 amino acids. V was pared by 10 bases and J by 0 bases, with 15 bases of the junction left unmatched. Germline V lookup: CDR1 MNHEY, CDR2 SVGEGT. These data were also reused for a study on yellow fever vaccine responses in identical twins.

The TCR sequence derives from a woman aged 18-29 years in good health. The sample taken for sequencing was memory (CD45RO+) T cells sorted from blood. V and J are TRBV6-2 or TRBV6-3 and TRBJ2-1; TRBD2 matches 10 bases. The CDR3 is CATSPGLAGAISYNEQFF. The CDR3 DNA is TGTGCCACCTCCCCGGGGCTAGCGGGGGCCATCTCCTACAATGAGCAGTTCTTC.